This is a list of T cell receptor beta chains from one sample in a study of CD8+ T cells in alopecia areata. TCRdb's table, derived via immunoSEQ multiplex PCR, lists solely in-frame clones and lacks some. The repertoire holds approximately 180,000 clones, with roughly 60% as singletons. The source material was CD4+ T cells sorted from blood, sampled at week 24, from a patient treated with tofacitinib. The origin of the receptors is a human donor with alopecia areata. Each CDR3 is given with its conserved first and last residue. D genes are given only for firm matches. Clone size is stated in some rows and not others, as once, few, many or a class when expanded.

TRBJ1-5	-	-	TRBV10-3	TGTGCCATCAAGGCAGGGGAAGGCATAAGCAATCAGCCCCAGCATTTT	CAIKAGEGISNQPQHF
TRBJ1-2	-	-	TRBV29-1	TGCAGCGTTGAGGATCCCGTGCGGATAAATGGCTACACCTTC	CSVEDPVRINGYTF
TRBJ1-2	-	-	TRBV30	TGTGCCTGGAGTACCGGGACCAACTATGGCTACACCTTC	CAWSTGTNYGYTF
TRBJ1-1	-	-	TRBV30	TGTGCCTGGAGTGTACGCGCGACCACTGAAGCTTTCTTT	CAWSVRATTEAFF
TRBJ2-6	-	-	TRBV4-3	TGCGCCAGCAGCCAAGTGTCAGGGACCGGGGCCAACGTCCTGACTTTC	CASSQVSGTGANVLTF
TRBJ1-1	-	many	TRBV28	TGTGCCAGCAGTTTTCGGCTCGGGGCTGAAGCTTTCTTT	CASSFRLGAEAFF
TRBJ2-7	TRBD2	-	TRBV15	TGTGCCACCAGCAGAGATCGGGGGGTCTACGAGCAGTACTTC	CATSRDRGVYEQYF
TRBJ2-7	-	-	TRBV9	TGTGCCAGCAGCGTAGGTTTAGAACGCTCCTACGAGCAGTACTTC	CASSVGLERSYEQYF
TRBJ1-2	-	-	TRBV19	TGTGCCAGTAGTCCCGACGGAAAGCGGTATGGCTACACCTTC	CASSPDGKRYGYTF
TRBJ1-1	TRBD1	-	TRBV29-1	TGCAGCGCTGGGGGGGACAGGGCCACTGAAGCTTTCTTT	CSAGGDRATEAFF
TRBJ2-7	TRBD2	-	TRBV6-6	TGTGCCAGCAGGTGTTCCGGGACTAACCCCTACGAGCAGTACTTC	CASRCSGTNPYEQYF
TRBJ2-7	-	-	TRBV6-1	TGTGCCACGGTTCTGGGAGGCGAGCAGTACTTC	CATVLGGEQYF
TRBJ1-2	-	-	TRBV6-5	TGTGCCAGCAGTCTAACTGGGGCGGGGGGCTACACCTTC	CASSLTGAGGYTF
TRBJ2-3	TRBD1	few	TRBV9	TGTGCCAGCAGCGCTTTGGACAGGGGGGAAGATACGCAGTATTTT	CASSALDRGEDTQYF
TRBJ1-2	TRBD1	-	TRBV25-1	TGTGCCAGCAGGCAAGGGACAGGGCTTGGCTACACCTTC	CASRQGTGLGYTF
TRBJ1-1	-	-	TRBV25-1	TGTGCCAGCAGTGAGTTTAACACTGAAGCTTTCTTT	CASSEFNTEAFF
TRBJ1-1	-	-	TRBV29-1	TGCAGCGTTGCATTCGCCCCCACTGAAGCTTTCTTT	CSVAFAPTEAFF
TRBJ2-2	-	-	TRBV29-1	TGCAGCGGGGGGGTGAACACCGGGGAGCTGTTTTTT	CSGGVNTGELFF
TRBJ2-3	TRBD2	-	TRBV25-1	TGTGCCAGCAGTGAACTGGGACTAGCGGGATGGGATACGCAGTATTTT	CASSELGLAGWDTQYF
TRBJ2-1	-	once	TRBV9	TGTGCCAGCAGCGCCGAACTAGGGATAGGGGGCAATGAGCAGTTCTTC	CASSAELGIGGNEQFF
TRBJ1-2	-	-	TRBV29-1	TGCAGCGTTGAGGGAAGACAGACGGCTAACTATGGCTACACCTTC	CSVEGRQTANYGYTF
TRBJ1-5	-	-	TRBV5-6	TGTGCCAGCAGCTTGGCGGGCAGGGCTAGGGATCAGCCCCAGCATTTT	CASSLAGRARDQPQHF
TRBJ2-4	-	once	TRBV5-1	TGCGCCAGCAGCTTGGACGGGTTGGTAAACATTCAGTACTTC	CASSLDGLVNIQYF
TRBJ2-2	-	-	TRBV13	TGTGCCAGCAGCCTACGGACCTATACTGGGGAGCTGTTTTTT	CASSLRTYTGELFF
TRBJ1-6	-	-	TRBV25-1	TGTGCCAGCAGCGACCCAAATTCACCCCTCCACTTT	CASSDPNSPLHF
TRBJ1-1	-	-	TRBV5-6	TGTGCCAGCAGCTTCCCCCGTTTTCGAGGGGAAGGTACTGAAGCTTTCTTT	CASSFPRFRGEGTEAFF
TRBJ2-1	TRBD2	-	TRBV6-1	TGTGCCAGCAGTGAATCTGTAGGGGTAGCGGGGGGTTACAATGAGCAGTTCTTC	CASSESVGVAGGYNEQFF
TRBJ1-2	-	-	TRBV11-3	TGTGCCAGCAGACAGGGATCGGGAGGCTACACCTTC	CASRQGSGGYTF
TRBJ2-7	TRBD2	-	TRBV7-2	TGTGCCAGCAGCTTAGCGCTGGGACTAGCTTACGAGCAGTACTTC	CASSLALGLAYEQYF